The text below deals with one T cell receptor beta chain. The data derive from a study of shared clonotypes between healthy human individuals. Sequenced by immunoSEQ multiplex PCR; TCRdb stores in-frame clones only, minus some. Here the sample spans roughly 500,000 clones, about 76% being singletons. There were no recent acute infections or vaccinations among the donors, who were healthy HIV-negative adults. Trimming left V 6 bases short and J 7 bases short, with 22 bases between. CDR3 length equals 16 residues. Germline V gene lookup returns CDR1 LNHDA and CDR2 SQIVND (reference sequence). The material sequenced was PBMCs. V and J are TRBV19 and TRBJ2-1; possible D gene TRBD1, 6 bases. The clonotype was recovered from a woman between 40 and 50 years old in good health. Some clones in this sample may be carry-over from other donors' samples. This CDR3 is CASSTRGGLQGNEQFF. The CDR3 coding sequence is TGTGCCAGTAGCACTCGAGGGGGATTACAAGGGAATGAGCAGTTCTTC.